This T cell receptor (beta chain) was profiled in a study of tumor-infiltrating lymphocytes in primary liver carcinoma. Constant-region priming of 500 ng total RNA yielded TCR beta cDNA. Investigators got TCR beta libraries out of three nested multiplex PCR rounds, done with slightly modified ARM-PCR. In the first two PCR rounds, TRBV1-TRBV30 forward primers were paired with a C-beta reverse primer, and each round lasted approximately 9 cycles. TCRdb redid the calling of the multiplex PCR reads with MiXCR, one entry per CDR3 protein. The sample has approximately 340,000 distinct CDR3 sequences, less than 70% seen once. The germline V and J ends were trimmed by 4 bases and 5 bases, with 25 bases remaining between them. The CDR3 is 18 amino acids. Unsorted whole blood yielded blood RNA, and germline DNA was extracted as well. HBV chronically infected the treatment-naive patients. This clonotype was recorded at least ten times.

The rearrangement joins TRBV12-3 or TRBV12-4 to TRBJ2-3; the D gene could be TRBD1 or TRBD2 (5 bases each). The sample comprised peripheral blood. The receptor was isolated from a middle-aged man with primary liver carcinoma and hepatitis B virus infection. Written as DNA, the CDR3 is TGTGCCAGCAGTTACCCCACTCAGGGTAGGGAGCAAATAGATACGCAGTATTTT. This gives the protein CASSYPTQGREQIDTQYF.